This TCR beta chain was profiled in a study of T cell changes during pregnancy in multiple sclerosis. This table comes from immunoSEQ multiplex PCR, and its TCRdb copy is limited to in-frame clones, with some not included. This table holds more than 30,000 clones, 75% to 95% found once. This CDR3 contains 16 residues. The V segment lost 7 bases and the J segment 3 bases; nucleotides outside the gene matches: 7. Germline values: CDR1 SGHDT, CDR2 YYEEEE. Here the sequenced sample was CD4+ T cells from peripheral blood mononuclear cells, taken in the third trimester of pregnancy. The chain combines TRBV5-6 with TRBJ1-6, with 10 bases lining up with TRBD1. The sequence came from a female donor in good health, enrolled as a control in a pregnancy study. Written as DNA, the CDR3 is TGTGCCAGCCGAGGGACAGGGGCCTACTATAATTCACCCCTCCACTTT. This translates into CASRGTGAYYNSPLHF.